This T cell receptor beta chain was recorded in a study of blood T cell repertoires in COVID-19. Study background: The study drew acute and convalescent COVID-19 samples from the United States, Italy and Spain. The analysed material was cDNA or gDNA that came from T cells, B-cell-depleted T cells, or PBMCs.

Looked up from germline, CDR1 is SGHRS and CDR2 is YFSETQ. This CDR3 region has 15 residues. V lost 0 bases and J 3 bases, leaving 9 bases between the germline ends. Authors' processing steps: Estimates of nucleated cell counts were drawn from the amplification of reference gene primers. Profiled with immunoSEQ multiplex PCR; TCRdb holds only in-frame clones, not every one. That table supplies the V and J calls and clone size; D and trimming were determined from the DNA. The sample lists 290,000 or so clones, almost 85% occurring once. This receptor was identified in a man aged 50-59 years with active or convalescent COVID-19. The material sequenced was peripheral blood. This rearrangement joins TRBV5-1 to TRBJ1-4; tentatively, D is TRBD1 (5 bases). CDR3 sequence reads: CASSLGQPANEKLFF. DNA of the CDR3: TGCGCCAGCAGCTTGGGACAGCCTGCTAATGAAAAACTGTTTTTT.